This T cell receptor beta chain came from a study of blood T cell repertoires in COVID-19. Libraries were prepared by immunoSEQ multiplex PCR; TCRdb keeps only in-frame clonotypes and omits some of them. Of roughly 200,000 clones in the sample, about 88% were seen once. The germline CDR1 and CDR2 sequences are LGHNT and FRNRAP. The CDR3 runs 13 residues. V dropped 8 bases and J dropped 7; count of bases not matched to a gene: 6. This clone has just one count. The chain has TRBV12-5 and TRBJ2-3; 10 bases fit TRBD1. The TCR originated in an older man with acute or convalescent COVID-19. The sample taken for sequencing was peripheral blood. The CDR3 region has the DNA TGTGCTAGTCGGGACAGGGGATCGTATACGCAGTATTTT. This translates into CASRDRGSYTQYF.